The 14 T cell receptor beta chains listed next were all sequenced from one sample in a study of blood T cell repertoires in COVID-19. Some clones are missing from TCRdb's copy, which holds only in-frame ones; the method was immunoSEQ multiplex PCR. The top ten clones hold roughly 8.3% of a sample with some 250,000 clones, 80% to 90% of them seen once. Sequenced input: PBMCs or T cells enriched from blood (not recorded which). These receptors all stem from a man in his forties or fifties who had recovered from COVID-19.

This clone appeared once. This chain links TRBV19 with TRBJ1-1; the match to TRBD1 covers 9 bases. CDR3 length equals 15 residues. V shed 4 bases and J 3 bases; nucleotides not matched to a gene: 6. The V gene's germline CDR1 is LNHDA and CDR2 SQIVND (reference sequence). The CDR3 DNA follows: TGTGCCAGTAGTACCCAGACAGGGGGAGACACTGAAGCTTTCTTT. Residues: CASSTQTGGDTEAFF.

This clone appeared a single time. V usage is TRBV9 and J usage is TRBJ2-2; TRBD1 agrees at 7 bases. The V segment lost 0 bases and the J segment 5 bases; nucleotides outside the gene matches: 4. Germline loops: CDR1 SGDLS, CDR2 YYNGEE. This CDR3 has 15 residues. CDR3 residues: CASSVGTGVTGELFF. Here the CDR3 DNA reads TGTGCCAGCAGCGTAGGAACAGGGGTTACCGGGGAGCTGTTTTTT.

J is TRBJ1-2 and V is TRBV6-5; possibly TRBD1 for D (5 bases). The CDR3 covers 14 residues. Germline loops: CDR1 MNHEY, CDR2 SVGAGI. V lost 7 bases, J lost 0 bases, and 12 bases lay in between. The CDR3 DNA reads as TGTGCCAGCATCTCGGGACTGCCTAACTATGGCTACACCTTC. Translating gives CASISGLPNYGYTF.

This chain joins TRBV4-1 and TRBJ2-1; 7 bases line up with TRBD2. The CDR3 runs 16 residues. The junction had 10 bases not matched to a gene; V was cut back by 1 base and J by 7 bases. Germline CDR1 reads MGHRA; CDR2 reads YSYEKL. CDR3 sequence reads: CASSQVSAGLGNEQFF. The CDR3, as DNA: TGCGCCAGCAGCCAAGTGTCAGCGGGACTCGGGAATGAGCAGTTCTTC.

The rearrangement uses TRBV7-3 and TRBJ1-2, with 10 bases identical to TRBD1. The CDR3 contains 15 residues. Germline V gives CDR1 SGHTA, CDR2 FQGTGA. V dropped 5 bases and J dropped 4; count of bases not matched to a gene: 7. The CDR3, as DNA: TGTGCCAGCAGCCCAGGACAGGGGGATGCCTATGGCTACACCTTC. It yields the protein CASSPGQGDAYGYTF.

Turning to this clone: Within the sample, other DNA sequences also encode this same CDR3. The genes are TRBV20-1 and TRBJ1-5, with a weak D call TRBD1 (5 bases). V was cut by 3 bases and J by 5 bases, with 11 bases left in between. Per the germline V gene, CDR1 is DFQATT and CDR2 is SNEGSKA (reference sequence). There are 13 residues in the CDR3. Written as DNA, the CDR3 is TGCAGTGCTAGTACTGGAGGGGATCAGCCCCAGCATTTT. This gives the protein CSASTGGDQPQHF.

The CDR3, as DNA: TGTGCCAGCAGCGTCAGGCAGAACTACAATGAGCAGTTCTTC. Its protein product is CASSVRQNYNEQFF. The V call is TRBV7-2, the J call TRBJ2-1; D unclear. The length of the CDR3 is 14 residues. Germline lookup yields CDR1 SGHTA and CDR2 FQGNSA. V lost 5 bases, J lost 3 bases, and 11 bases lay in between.

This chain joins TRBV4-2 and TRBJ2-3; 9 nucleotides match TRBD2. CDR3 length: 18 residues. J lost 1 base, V lost 3 bases, and 11 bases had no gene match. Looked up from germline, CDR1 is LGHNA and CDR2 is YNFKEQ. The CDR3 DNA sequence: TGTGCCAGCAGCCATGGGCTAGCGGGATTGGTGGGCACAGATACGCAGTATTTT. Protein product: CASSHGLAGLVGTDTQYF.

The chain links TRBV7-6 to TRBJ2-1; 9 bases are a match to TRBD1. This CDR3 contains 15 residues. The V segment lost 3 bases and the J segment 9 bases; nucleotides outside the gene matches: 9. Germline V gives CDR1 SGHVS, CDR2 FNYEAQ. The CDR3 nucleotides read TGTGCCAGCAGCTTTGGGACAGGGTCGGTCAGTGAGCAGTTCTTC. Its protein product is CASSFGTGSVSEQFF.

The chain carries TRBV28 and TRBJ2-5; a weak D match, TRBD1 (5 bases). The CDR3 is made up of 12 amino acids. Germline CDR1 and CDR2: MDHEN and SYDVKM. Trimming stripped 1 base from V and 6 bases from J, with 6 bases between. This chain's CDR3 is CASSLSGKTQYF. CDR3 nucleotide sequence: TGTGCCAGCAGTTTATCAGGGAAGACCCAGTACTTC.

The count of this clone is one. The V and J genes are TRBV10-3 and TRBJ1-4; 7 nucleotides line up with TRBD1. Germline V gives CDR1 ENHRY, CDR2 SYGVKD. CDR3 length: 15 amino acids. Trimming removed 2 bases from V and 7 bases from J; junction bases left unmatched: 7. This CDR3 is CAISEDTGEGEKLFF. The CDR3 bases are TGTGCCATCAGTGAGGACACAGGGGAAGGTGAAAAACTGTTTTTT.

The genes are TRBV28 and TRBJ2-1; 13 bases align to TRBD2. V was pared by 6 bases and J by 3 bases, with 8 bases of the junction left unmatched. The CDR3 is made up of 17 amino acids. Per the germline V gene, CDR1 is MDHEN and CDR2 is SYDVKM. The CDR3 region has the DNA TGTGCCAGCAGACTGACTAGCGGGAGGATCGTCTACAATGAGCAGTTCTTC. It yields the protein CASRLTSGRIVYNEQFF.

The V call is TRBV30, the J call TRBJ1-5; D remains unclear. The CDR3 contains 13 residues. V lost 1 base and J 6 bases, leaving 10 bases between the germline ends. Germline CDR1 GTSNPN, CDR2 SVGIG (reference sequence). CDR3 sequence reads: CAWSEAGTQPQHF. CDR3 nucleotide sequence: TGTGCCTGGAGTGAGGCAGGTACTCAGCCCCAGCATTTT.

This sequence joins TRBV6-2 or TRBV6-3 and TRBJ2-7; D might be TRBD1 (6 bases). The CDR3 runs 13 residues. V was pared by 5 bases and J by 4 bases, with 12 bases between. CDR1 and CDR2 from the germline V gene are MNHEY and SVGEGT. The DNA of the CDR3 is TGTGCCAGCAGTAACCCGGACAGTTACGAGCAGTACTTC. The encoded protein is CASSNPDSYEQYF.